This is a list of T cell receptor beta chains from one sample in a study of CD8 T cells in ankylosing spondylitis. TCRdb ran MiXCR on the 5' RACE reads and lists one entry per CDR3 protein. The sample records fewer than 750,000 distinct CDR3 sequences, under 20% being singletons. The sequencing input was blood, either unsorted or a sorted T cell fraction (not recorded which). These receptors all come from a male donor with ankylosing spondylitis. Both conserved end residues are trimmed from each CDR3.

V gene,J gene,CDR3 protein
TRBV4-1,TRBJ2-7,ASSPPGTPSQQY
TRBV5-1,TRBJ2-6,ASSLRQGVSGANVLT
TRBV5-6,TRBJ1-5,ASSFTQEWGQPQH
TRBV5-1,TRBJ2-1,ASSLAGQGWNEQF
TRBV20-1,TRBJ1-5,SATSGQKNQPQH
TRBV5-1,TRBJ2-1,ASSLSREGVSYNEQF
TRBV29-1,TRBJ2-6,SVEEREGLAGANVLT
TRBV7-2,TRBJ2-7,ASSSLSPGSYEQY
TRBV12-3/TRBV12-4,TRBJ2-1,ASSRRTGEMDEQF
TRBV12-3/TRBV12-4,TRBJ2-7,ASTQGRTGYYEQY
TRBV20-1,TRBJ2-7,SARDTGGAFYEQY
TRBV6-4,TRBJ2-5,ASSDVAGGLETQY
TRBV4-2,TRBJ2-5,ASSQDAGTIRETQY
TRBV4-1,TRBJ2-5,ASSQDPARQAQETQY
TRBV5-1,TRBJ2-5,ASSGGRAQETQY
TRBV20-1,TRBJ2-5,SAREVAGDQETQY
TRBV7-9,TRBJ2-1,ASVSGRFPGPYNEQF
TRBV7-9,TRBJ1-4,ASSWVTGVSANEKLF
TRBV29-1,TRBJ1-2,SVDGTGGTYGYT
TRBV6-5,TRBJ2-7,ASSSSPQGYEQY
TRBV20-1,TRBJ2-3,SAVRDRRDTQY
TRBV7-2,TRBJ1-3,ASSLVSVAGNTIY
TRBV7-9,TRBJ2-7,ASSAGDYQFEQY
TRBV7-8,TRBJ1-1,ASSRGQANTEAF
TRBV7-9,TRBJ2-2,ASSLSSGRTGELF
TRBV20-1,TRBJ2-7,SAPRRGGDEQY
TRBV2,TRBJ1-5,ASSESWQIYQPQH
TRBV29-1,TRBJ2-3,SVVGGRGRADTQY
TRBV6-1,TRBJ1-3,ASRRFSGNTIY
TRBV12-3/TRBV12-4,TRBJ2-5,ASSFLEETQY
TRBV7-2,TRBJ1-2,ASSLGAGRVGYT
TRBV20-1,TRBJ2-3,SARDLGTSTDTQY
TRBV12-3/TRBV12-4,TRBJ1-1,ASSLIGDEAF
TRBV28,TRBJ1-5,ASSLNRDKY
TRBV20-1,TRBJ2-5,SARGIAPEPTGTQY
TRBV4-1,TRBJ2-1,ASSYGGKSYNEQF
TRBV12-3/TRBV12-4,TRBJ2-2,ASRAVTSGRAHTGELF
TRBV6-5,TRBJ2-7,ASSYRILPGASYEQY
TRBV12-3/TRBV12-4,TRBJ1-4,ASSHISDSLGKLF
TRBV11-2,TRBJ1-1,ASSTRLGTDTEAF
TRBV6-1,TRBJ1-5,ASRDRGQPQH
TRBV20-1,TRBJ1-1,SARDRGGQGTEAF
TRBV7-3,TRBJ2-1,ASSLVKGEQF
TRBV9,TRBJ2-3,ASSASGGPPDTQY
TRBV12-3/TRBV12-4,TRBJ2-4,ASSLDSGLGYIQY
TRBV4-2,TRBJ1-1,ASSHTDRNTEAF